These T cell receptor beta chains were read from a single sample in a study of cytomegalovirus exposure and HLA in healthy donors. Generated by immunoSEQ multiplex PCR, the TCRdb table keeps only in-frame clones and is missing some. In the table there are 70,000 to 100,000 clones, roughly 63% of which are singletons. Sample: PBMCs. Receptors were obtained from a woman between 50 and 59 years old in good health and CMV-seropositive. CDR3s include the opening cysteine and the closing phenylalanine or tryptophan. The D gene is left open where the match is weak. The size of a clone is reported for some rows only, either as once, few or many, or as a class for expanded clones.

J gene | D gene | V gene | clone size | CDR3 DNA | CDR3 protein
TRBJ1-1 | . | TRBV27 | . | TGTGCCAGCAGTTTACCCCGAGGCGAAGCTTTCTTT | CASSLPRGEAFF
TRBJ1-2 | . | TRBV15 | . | TGTGCCACCAGCAGAGACCGGGAGAGCGGCTACACCTTC | CATSRDRESGYTF
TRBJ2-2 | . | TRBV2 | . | TGTGCCAGAGAAACAAATAGCGCCGGGGAGCTGTTTTTT | CARETNSAGELFF
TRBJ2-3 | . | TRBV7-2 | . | TGTGCCAGCAGTTCCGAGACTAGCACAGATACGCAGTATTTT | CASSSETSTDTQYF
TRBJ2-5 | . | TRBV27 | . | TGTGCCAGCAGTTCTAGGCAACTTCAAGAGACCCAGTACTTC | CASSSRQLQETQYF
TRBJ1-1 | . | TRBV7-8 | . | TGTGCCAGCAGCTTAGGTCCAGGATTGGCTGAAGCTTTCTTT | CASSLGPGLAEAFF
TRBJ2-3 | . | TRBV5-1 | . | TGCGCCAGCAGCCTCCTGAGCACAGATACGCAGTATTTT | CASSLLSTDTQYF
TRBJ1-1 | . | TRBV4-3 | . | TGCGCCAGCAGTCTAGACAGACCCCCCTTGAACACTGAAGCTTTCTTT | CASSLDRPPLNTEAFF
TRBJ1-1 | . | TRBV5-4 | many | TGTGCCAGCAGACTGGACAGCACTGAAGCTTTCTTT | CASRLDSTEAFF
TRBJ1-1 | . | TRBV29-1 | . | TGCAGCGTTGCGGGTACTGAAGCTTTCTTT | CSVAGTEAFF
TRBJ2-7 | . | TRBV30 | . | TGTGCCTGGAGTGGGGACACCTCCTACGAGCAGTACTTC | CAWSGDTSYEQYF
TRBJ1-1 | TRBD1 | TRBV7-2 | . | TGTGCCAGCAGTTCCGGGACAGGGCGCTCGGACACTGAAGCTTTCTTT | CASSSGTGRSDTEAFF
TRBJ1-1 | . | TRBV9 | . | TGTGCCAGCAGCCTACTAGGACTGACATTGAACACTGAAGCTTTCTTT | CASSLLGLTLNTEAFF
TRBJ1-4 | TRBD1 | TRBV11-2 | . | TGTGCCAGCAGCTTAGATATTGGACAGGGGGCAACTAATGAAAAACTGTTTTTT | CASSLDIGQGATNEKLFF
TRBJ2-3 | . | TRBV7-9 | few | TGTGCCAGCAGCTTAGACCAGGGCTGGGGCACAGATACGCAGTATTTT | CASSLDQGWGTDTQYF
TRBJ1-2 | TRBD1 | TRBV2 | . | TGTGCCAGGAGGGACAGCAACTATGGCTACACCTTC | CARRDSNYGYTF
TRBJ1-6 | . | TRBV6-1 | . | TGTGCCAGCACCGGGTGGACAAATAATTCACCCCTCCACTTT | CASTGWTNNSPLHF
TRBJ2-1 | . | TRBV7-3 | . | TGTGCCAGCAGCCCCCGGTTAGGGCCGGGAAATGAGCAGTTCTTC | CASSPRLGPGNEQFF
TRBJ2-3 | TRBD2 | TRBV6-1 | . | TGTGCCAGCCATAGCGGGGGGGCAGATACGCAGTATTTT | CASHSGGADTQYF
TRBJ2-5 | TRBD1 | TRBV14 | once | TGTGCCAGCAGCCAAGGATTGAGGGGGCGAGAGACCCAGTACTTC | CASSQGLRGRETQYF
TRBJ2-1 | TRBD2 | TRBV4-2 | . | TGTGCCAGCAGCCAAGGGCTAGCGGGGGGCGTGGGGCAGTTCTTC | CASSQGLAGGVGQFF
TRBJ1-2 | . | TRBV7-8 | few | TGTGCCAGCAGCGTAGGGTTTTCGGCTAACTATGGCTACACCTTC | CASSVGFSANYGYTF
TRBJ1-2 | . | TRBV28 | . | TGTGCCAGCGAACCCTCCTATAACTATGGCTACACCTTC | CASEPSYNYGYTF
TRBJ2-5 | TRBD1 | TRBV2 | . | TGTGCCAGCAGTGGCGACAGGGGCAGGTTAGAGACCCAGTACTTC | CASSGDRGRLETQYF
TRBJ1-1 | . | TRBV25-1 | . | TGTGCCAGCAGTGAATATTTGGCAGGGGCGATGAACACTGAAGCTTTCTTT | CASSEYLAGAMNTEAFF
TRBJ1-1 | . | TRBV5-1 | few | TGCGCCAGCAGCTCCGGCGCAGGACTTAACACTGAAGCTTTCTTT | CASSSGAGLNTEAFF
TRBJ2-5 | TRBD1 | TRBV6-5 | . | TGTGCCAGCAGTTCACCGGGACAGGGACAAGAGACCCAGTACTTC | CASSSPGQGQETQYF
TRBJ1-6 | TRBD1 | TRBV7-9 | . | TGTGCCAGCAGCCGGACAGGGGAGTATAATTCACCCCTCCACTTT | CASSRTGEYNSPLHF
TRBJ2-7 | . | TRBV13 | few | TGTGCCAGCAGCCCAGGGGGACTCTCGACCGTCGAGCAGTACTTC | CASSPGGLSTVEQYF
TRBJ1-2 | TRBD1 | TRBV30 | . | TGTGCCTGGAGTCCTTTGACAGGGTACTATGGCTACACCTTC | CAWSPLTGYYGYTF
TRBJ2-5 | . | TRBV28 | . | TGTGCCAGCAGTCCGGACAGCCTTACGGAGCAGTACTTC | CASSPDSLTEQYF
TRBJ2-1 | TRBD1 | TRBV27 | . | TGTGCCAGCAGTTTTCTGGAAGGGGGCGCGAAGGGGGACAATGAGCAGTTCTTC | CASSFLEGGAKGDNEQFF
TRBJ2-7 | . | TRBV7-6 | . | TGTGCCAGCAGCTTTGCACAGGGTGCCTCTATCTACGAGCAGTACTTC | CASSFAQGASIYEQYF
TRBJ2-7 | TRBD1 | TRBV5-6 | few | TGTGCCAGCAGACGGACAGGTTACTACGAGCAGTACTTC | CASRRTGYYEQYF
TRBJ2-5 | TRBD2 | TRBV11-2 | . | TGTGCCAGCAGCTCAACTAGCGGGAGTGGGGAGACCCAGTACTTC | CASSSTSGSGETQYF
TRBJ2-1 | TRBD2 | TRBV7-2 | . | TGTGCCAGCAGCTTAGCGGGGGCGGGGGGGGCCTACAATGAGCAGTTCTTC | CASSLAGAGGAYNEQFF